Presented here are 5 T cell receptor beta chains from one specimen sequenced in a study of identical twins. TCRdb used MiXCR to reprocess the 5' RACE reads, holding one entry per CDR3 protein. The sample includes 450,000 or so distinct CDR3 sequences, more than 13% of them seen just once. These same data were also listed under a study on yellow fever vaccine responses in identical twins.

The sequenced material came from CD4+ T cells sorted from blood. These receptors were collected from a woman aged 18-29 years in good health.

The CDR3 region is CSARRQDSFTGELFF. As DNA, the CDR3 is TGCAGTGCTAGGCGACAGGACTCCTTCACCGGGGAGCTGTTTTTT. This chain connects TRBV20-1 to TRBJ2-2, with D perhaps matching TRBD1 (6 bases). The CDR3 contains 15 residues. V shed 3 bases and J shed 4 bases, with 15 bases lying between them. CDR1 is DFQATT and CDR2 is SNEGSKA in the germline V gene (reference sequence).

This clonotype was observed a few times. The chain combines TRBV3-1 with TRBJ2-2; 7 bases agree with TRBD1. V shed 5 bases and J 1 base; nucleotides not matched to a gene: 4. This CDR3 contains 15 residues. The germline gives CDR1 LGHDT, CDR2 YNNKEL (reference sequence). The CDR3, as DNA: TGTGCCAGCAGCACCGGGACAGTGAACACCGGGGAGCTGTTTTTT. It is translated as CASSTGTVNTGELFF.

V usage is TRBV27 and J usage is TRBJ2-4; 8 bases map to TRBD1. V dropped 0 bases and J dropped 10; count of bases not matched to a gene: 11. The CDR3 runs 16 residues. In germline, CDR1 is MNHEY, CDR2 SMNVEV (reference sequence). The CDR3 protein is CASSLSPGQAGSIQYF. As DNA, the CDR3 is TGTGCCAGCAGTTTATCTCCGGGACAGGCCGGTAGTATTCAGTACTTC.

The chain has TRBV25-1 and TRBJ2-5; TRBD2 matches at 8 bases. Germline-derived CDR1 and CDR2 are MGHDK and SYGVNS. V shed 3 bases, J shed 5 bases, and the junction held 11 bases outside the gene matches. The CDR3 is 16 residues long. The CDR3 sequence is CASSDRPSGGWETQYF. The CDR3, as DNA: TGTGCCAGCAGTGACCGACCGAGCGGGGGATGGGAGACCCAGTACTTC.

This clonotype was recorded a few times. V usage is TRBV7-9 and J usage is TRBJ2-7; 7 nucleotides line up with TRBD1. Losses at the gene ends were 5 bases for V and 3 bases for J; bases not matched to a gene: 13. There are 16 residues in the CDR3. CDR1 and CDR2 (germline): SEHNR, FQNEAQ (reference sequence). CDR3 sequence (DNA): TGTGCCAGCAGCGCAGCTTCCGGGACAGAAAACTACGAGCAGTACTTC. This gives the protein CASSAASGTENYEQYF.